Listed below are T cell receptor beta chains from one sample, sequenced in a study of Graves' ophthalmopathy and Graves' hyperthyroidism. TCRdb re-derived calls from the multiplex PCR reads in MiXCR, one entry per CDR3 protein. The sample lists roughly 610,000 distinct CDR3 sequences, around a fifth occurring once. The sequencing sample was made of peripheral blood. These receptor sequences come from a woman aged 18-29 years with stable Graves' hyperthyroidism. Some clones in this sample may be carry-over from other donors' samples. Each CDR3 is given with its conserved first and last residue. Fields, in order: V gene, CDR3 protein.

TRBV6-2/TRBV6-3,CASELAANGLYGYTF
TRBV18,CASSPQPASYIYEQYF
TRBV11-2,CASSNGQVNSEQYF
TRBV25-1,CASSAGKGQAYYEQYF
TRBV4-1,CASSREARGFETQYF
TRBV28,CASSSTGEANYGYTF
TRBV20-1,CSAPPPNQPQHF
TRBV14,CASSPLGAMNTEAFF
TRBV19,CASSIPGRTGELFF
TRBV2,CASGGYAYGYTF
TRBV11-1,CASSLSVGTSFTGELFF
TRBV12-3/TRBV12-4,CASRNRRRNYGYTF
TRBV20-1,CSARVGDRPYEQYF
TRBV7-9,CASRKLAGGDTQYF
TRBV29-1,CSVERGGSGGEQYF
TRBV9,CASSGIAGGIGETQYF
TRBV27,CASRTRTRTWEEAFF
TRBV28,CASSPTEGSNQPQHF
TRBV2,CASGLFTGELFF
TRBV19,CASSLQGSSGANVLTF
TRBV27,CASRLRAGQGVFGVKNIKYF
TRBV12-3/TRBV12-4,CASTSRGGLKQYF
TRBV7-2,CASSLGSGINGYTF
TRBV6-1,CASWGTGELFF
TRBV12-3/TRBV12-4,CASSNGTGGGQTQYF
TRBV11-2,CASSLFGLVEQYF
TRBV2,CATRDRVGSAQHF
TRBV27,CASSDGLEQETQYF
TRBV7-2,CASSFYTGARGGYTF
TRBV11-1,CASSVSPWGQEGEQYF
TRBV6-1,CASTRTGAGNTIYF
TRBV20-1,CSARETIEATQYF
TRBV20-1,CSARGGGAVGELFF
TRBV12-3/TRBV12-4,CASSLRGSESYEQYF
TRBV2,CASGDRNSNQPQHF
TRBV20-1,CSAGSGGIEAEAFF
TRBV12-3/TRBV12-4,CASRVQGSGQPQHF
TRBV28,CASSLSPGQGGSYEQYF
TRBV9,CASSRAASGGANVLTF
TRBV6-1,CASSESSGTGGQPQHF
TRBV20-1,CSAATPGSNTEAFF